Below are 10 T cell receptor beta chains sequenced from a single sample in a study of shared clonotypes between healthy human individuals (dated by TCRdb to 2019 to 2021). The protocol used for the library was the immunoSEQ multiplex PCR assay. TCRdb limited this immuneACCESS table to in-frame rearrangements with V and J called. A share of clones is missing; checked studies link under half to unresolved V genes, and the rest is unexplained. A total of some 2,000,000 clones appear in this sample, 95% of them only once. Under 0.15% of the sample is taken by the ten largest. Sequenced input: naive CD4+ T cells sorted from blood. This specimen's cell subset or site label, interpreted: CD45RA+ positively selected. The receptors come from a man between 18 and 35 years old in good health.

The chain employs TRBV4-1 and TRBJ2-7; tentative D call: TRBD1 (5 bases). Trimming removed 1 base from V and 5 bases from J, with 18 bases in between. Germline CDR1 and CDR2: MGHRA and YSYEKL. The CDR3 length is 16 residues. The CDR3 region has the DNA TGCGCCAGCAGCCAAGGTAGGACACCTCTAGGTGACGAGCAGTACTTC. Encoded protein: CASSQGRTPLGDEQYF.

The V and J genes are TRBV10-1 and TRBJ2-7; no firm D call. CDR1 and CDR2 (germline): WNHNN, SYGVQD (reference sequence). This CDR3 region has 13 residues. Trimming took 9 bases from V and 2 from J, leaving 14 bases between them. The chain's CDR3 is CASQLSVAYEQYF. The CDR3 DNA sequence: TGCGCCAGTCAACTGTCGGTCGCCTACGAGCAGTACTTC.

The chain carries TRBV6-5 and TRBJ2-7; D ambiguous. Per germline, CDR1 MNHEY and CDR2 SVGAGI. V lost 6 bases to trimming and J lost 12 bases, with 18 bases between them. The CDR3 loop spans 12 amino acids. CDR3 nucleotide sequence: TGTGCCAGCAGCCCCGGGCCCCTTCTTTGGTACTTC. The encoded protein is CASSPGPLLWYF.

For this clone: Other DNA sequences in the sample encode the same CDR3. V gene TRBV28 combines with J gene TRBJ2-5; D not resolved. The CDR3 covers 13 residues. V lost 6 bases, J lost 2 bases, and 10 bases lay in between. Germline CDR1 reads MDHEN; CDR2 reads SYDVKM. CDR3 coding DNA: TGTGCCAGCAGCCCCCGAGGTCAAGAGACCCAGTACTTC. This gives the protein CASSPRGQETQYF.

The gene calls are TRBV11-2 and TRBJ2-7; TRBD1 is a possible D gene (6 bases). The CDR3 has 13 residues. Germline CDR1 reads SGHAT; CDR2 reads FQNNGV. With 0 bases removed from V and 5 bases from J, the gap between germline ends came to 8 bases. CDR3 in DNA: TGTGCCAGCAGCTTAGATACAGGGCACGAGCAGTACTTC. Its protein product is CASSLDTGHEQYF.

V and J are TRBV5-4 and TRBJ2-3, with 8 bases identical to TRBD1. CDR3 length equals 15 residues. V shed 0 bases, J shed 3 bases, and the junction held 3 bases outside the gene matches. Germline CDR1 SGHNT, CDR2 YYREEE (reference sequence). The CDR3 loop is CASSLEGQVTDTQYF. CDR3 DNA: TGTGCCAGCAGCTTGGAGGGACAGGTGACAGATACGCAGTATTTT.

The chain has TRBV6-6 and TRBJ2-3; perhaps TRBD1 as D (5 bases). Germline CDR1 is MNHNY and CDR2 is SVGAGI (reference sequence). This CDR3 contains 16 residues. Trimming shortened V by 0 bases and J by 2 bases, and 12 bases separated the two germline ends. The CDR3 DNA reads TGTGCCAGCAGTTACTCGTGGGGCTACTCCACAGATACGCAGTATTTT. This gives the protein CASSYSWGYSTDTQYF.

The chain is built from TRBV7-9 and TRBJ1-2, with 7 bases identical to TRBD1. The CDR3 loop spans 12 amino acids. CDR1 and CDR2 (germline): SEHNR, FQNEAQ (reference sequence). V lost 8 bases, J lost 4 bases, and 4 bases stayed unmatched. Written as DNA, the CDR3 is TGTGCCAGCCAGGGACAGAGCTATGGCTACACCTTC. Translated: CASQGQSYGYTF.

This rearrangement joins TRBV6-1 to TRBJ1-1; possibly TRBD1 for D (5 bases). CDR3 size: 15 residues. V shed 1 base and J shed 2 bases, with 11 bases lying between them. The germline gives CDR1 MNHNS, CDR2 SASEGT. Written as DNA, the CDR3 is TGTGCCAGCAGTGAAGTGGGGGGTACCAACACTGAAGCTTTCTTT. This translates into CASSEVGGTNTEAFF.

The chain combines TRBV2 with TRBJ2-2, with D perhaps assigned TRBD1 or TRBD2 (5 bases each). Trimming removed 7 bases at V and 3 bases at J, with 12 bases between. This CDR3 is built from 14 residues. CDR1 is SNHLY, CDR2 FYNNEI, per germline. Here the CDR3 DNA reads TGTGCCAGCACCTCCAGGGAGTACACCGGGGAGCTGTTTTTT. This gives the protein CASTSREYTGELFF.